A single TCR beta chain is shown here with its context. The source of the sample is a study of technical replicates of blood from several donors. Produced via immunoSEQ multiplex PCR; TCRdb's table is partial and in-frame only. Altogether roughly 90,000 clones are present, 85% to 95% being singletons, with the ten largest covering around 0.23%. The receptor was derived from a human donor in good health. Material: T cells isolated from PBMCs.

CDR3 amino acids: CASSPRGIKNTEAFF. The CDR3, as DNA: TGTGCCAGTAGTCCCAGGGGGATAAAGAACACTGAAGCTTTCTTT. This rearrangement joins TRBV19 to TRBJ1-1; 7 bases align to TRBD1. Losses at the gene ends were 5 bases for V and 1 base for J; bases not matched to a gene: 7. Germline lookup yields CDR1 LNHDA and CDR2 SQIVND (reference sequence). The CDR3 is 15 residues long.